This section outlines one T cell receptor beta chain sequence together with its context. Its specificity is unknown. Primers for the PCR totalled 60 Vbeta and 13 Jbeta. In the original processing: Unique TCR beta chains totaled some 88 million in a later count, with roughly 11 million of them shared. Using immunoSEQ multiplex PCR, the repertoire was profiled, and TCRdb retains in-frame clones only, with some absent. V, J and clone size derive from that table, while D and trimming were established from the DNA sequence. The top ten hold about 4.9% of the sample, which has approximately 160,000 clones, just under 85% seen once. This CDR3 is built from 15 residues. The germline V and J ends were trimmed by 0 bases and 6 bases, with 13 bases remaining between them. Germline lookup yields CDR1 SGHKS and CDR2 YYEKEE (reference sequence). The data stem from a study of cytomegalovirus exposure and HLA in healthy donors.

Study results and caveats: In a later analysis, DRB1 alleles had the most associated TCRs; HLA-C alleles the fewest.

This sequence was found in a girl between 5 and 17 years old in good health and CMV-seropositive. This sequence joins TRBV5-5 and TRBJ2-1; no firm D call. The sequencing sample was made of PBMCs. The CDR3: CASSLVPDKFNEQFF. The CDR3, as DNA: TGTGCCAGCAGCTTGGTCCCTGACAAGTTCAATGAGCAGTTCTTC. Together with reference TRBV5-5 and TRBJ2-1, the CDR3 gives the full variable domain: DAGVTQSPTHLIKTRGQQVTLRCSPISGHKSVSWYQQVLGQGPQFIFQYYEKEERGRGNFPDRFSARQFPNYSSELNVNALLLGDSALYLCASSLVPDKFNEQFFGPGTRLTVL.